One sample yielded the 25 T cell receptor beta chains listed below, sequenced in a study of blood T cell repertoires in COVID-19. Data came from immunoSEQ multiplex PCR; TCRdb stores just in-frame clones and leaves some out. The sample holds about 320,000 clones, about nine tenths seen once. The sequencing sample was made of PBMCs or T cells enriched from blood (not recorded which). The receptors stem from a man aged 55 to 69 who had recovered from COVID-19.

V gene TRBV5-1 combines with J gene TRBJ1-1; D perhaps matches TRBD1 (5 bases). The CDR3 extends over 15 amino acids. Germline CDR1 and CDR2: SGHRS and YFSETQ. The V gene lost 4 bases and the J gene lost 5 bases, with 18 bases spanning the gap. The CDR3 coding sequence is TGCGCCAGCAGCCTTTACGTGACAGACGGGACTGAAGCTTTCTTT. This codes for CASSLYVTDGTEAFF.

The chain uses TRBV6-5 and TRBJ2-5, with a tentative D call TRBD1 (6 bases). Germline V lookup: CDR1 MNHEY, CDR2 SVGAGI. Deletions cut 7 bases from V and 0 bases from J, with 12 bases between. The CDR3 has 14 residues. Here the CDR3 DNA reads TGTGCCAGCAAGATCCGGGACAACCAAGAGACCCAGTACTTC. It translates to CASKIRDNQETQYF.

This chain connects TRBV7-2 to TRBJ1-2; maybe TRBD1 (5 bases). Germline V CDR1 and CDR2: SGHTA, FQGNSA. The CDR3 has 14 residues. Trimming pared 1 base from V and 8 bases from J, leaving 14 bases between. The chain's CDR3 is CASSLVAGDRGYTF. In DNA, the CDR3 is TGTGCCAGCAGCTTAGTGGCGGGGGATAGGGGCTACACCTTC.

The chain joins TRBV7-6 to TRBJ1-5, with D possibly matching TRBD1 (5 bases). Deletions cut 5 bases from V and 3 bases from J, with 8 bases between. The CDR3 totals 13 residues. CDR1 SGHVS and CDR2 FNYEAQ come from the germline V gene. DNA for the CDR3: TGTGCCAGCAGCAAGGACAACAATCAGCCCCAGCATTTT. Its protein is CASSKDNNQPQHF.

The chain uses TRBV2 and TRBJ2-7; the match to TRBD1 covers 8 bases. The CDR3 is 16 amino acids. Trimming cost V 0 bases and J 3 bases; bases outside gene matches: 7. Germline V gene sequence: CDR1 SNHLY, CDR2 FYNNEI. The CDR3, as DNA: TGTGCCAGCAGTGAAGCGCACAGGGGGATTGGCTACGAGCAGTACTTC. This encodes CASSEAHRGIGYEQYF.

This clone occurred once. The rearrangement uses TRBV5-1 and TRBJ1-2; 9 nucleotides agree with TRBD1. From germline, CDR1 is SGHRS and CDR2 YFSETQ. V gave up 2 bases and J gave up 2 bases; unmatched junction bases: 4. The CDR3 has 15 amino acids. In DNA form, the CDR3 reads TGCGCCAGCAGCTTATGGGACAGGGTCAACTATGGCTACACCTTC. This codes for CASSLWDRVNYGYTF.

The count of this clone is one. Germline is not matched at one junction end, which may reflect a read error. This chain uses TRBV2 with TRBJ2-6, with D possibly TRBD1 on 5 matching bases. The CDR3 has 17 residues. Per germline, CDR1 SNHLY and CDR2 FYNNEI. The CDR3 spells CASSDLGFRSGANVPTF. Written as DNA, the CDR3 is TGTGCCAGCAGTGACCTTGGGTTCCGCTCTGGGGCCAACGTCCCGACTTTC.

The gene calls are TRBV18 and TRBJ2-1, with 11 nucleotides matching TRBD2. Germline V CDR1 and CDR2: KGHSH, LQKENI. V shed 3 bases and J 7 bases; nucleotides not matched to a gene: 5. The CDR3 contains 15 residues. The CDR3 DNA reads as TGTGCCAGCTCACCGGGACTAGCGGTGTCTAATGAGCAGTTCTTC. It translates to CASSPGLAVSNEQFF.

The chain joins TRBV7-2 to TRBJ2-5, with 10 nucleotides matching TRBD1. Germline V gives CDR1 SGHTA, CDR2 FQGNSA. The CDR3 totals 17 residues. The V and J ends lost 1 base and 3 bases, in that order; junction bases with no gene match: 8. The CDR3 nucleotides are TGTGCCAGCAGCTTAGGACAGGGGGCCGGGTGGGAAGAGACCCAGTACTTC. Its protein is CASSLGQGAGWEETQYF.

The chain is built from TRBV29-1 and TRBJ2-1, with 14 bases matching TRBD2. The CDR3 has 16 amino acids. V was pared by 7 bases and J by 9 bases, with 14 bases of the junction left unmatched. CDR1 and CDR2 (germline): SQVTM, ANQGSEA. CDR3 sequence (DNA): TGCAGCGCCGAAGGGACTAGCGGGAGAGTGACGGGTGAGCAGTTCTTC. It yields the protein CSAEGTSGRVTGEQFF.

The genes are TRBV6-5 and TRBJ2-6, with D maybe TRBD2 (7 bases). The germline CDR1 and CDR2 sequences are MNHEY and SVGAGI. The V end was cut by 10 bases, the J end by 2 bases, with 15 bases between. CDR3 length: 15 residues. The CDR3 sequence: CATEGGRTGANVLTF. CDR3 DNA sequence: TGTGCCACGGAGGGGGGGCGTACTGGGGCCAACGTCCTGACTTTC.

This chain uses TRBV5-4 with TRBJ1-6, with 10 positions matching TRBD1. Unmatched junction bases numbered 7, after V lost 4 bases and J lost 9 bases. Germline CDR1 and CDR2: SGHNT and YYREEE (reference sequence). CDR3 length: 15 residues. For the CDR3, the DNA is TGTGCCAGCAGCCCCGGACAGGGGGGCAGTTCACCCCTCCACTTT. Amino acid sequence: CASSPGQGGSSPLHF. The complete variable domain, with remaining parts taken from reference TRBV5-4 and TRBJ1-6, reads ETGVTQSPTHLIKTRGQQVTLRCSSQSGHNTVSWYQQALGQGPQFIFQYYREEENGRGNFPPRFSGLQFPNYSSELNVNALELDDSALYLCASSPGQGGSSPLHFGNGTRLTVT.

The chain recombines TRBV5-6 with TRBJ1-3; no firm D call. Trimming shortened V by 2 bases and J by 2 bases, and 11 bases separated the two germline ends. The CDR3 length is 15 residues. In germline, CDR1 is SGHDT, CDR2 YYEEEE. The CDR3 is CASSFTLRAGNTIYF. Here the CDR3 DNA reads TGTGCCAGCAGCTTTACCCTCCGCGCTGGAAACACCATATATTTT.

In this sample, this clone turned up once. The rearrangement joins TRBV19 to TRBJ2-7; 7 positions agree with TRBD1. Trimming cost V 6 bases and J 4 bases; bases outside gene matches: 12. In germline, CDR1 is LNHDA, CDR2 SQIVND (reference sequence). The length of the CDR3 is 15 residues. CDR3 nucleotide sequence: TGTGCCAGTAGCGTGTCTAAGGGGACAGCTTACGAGCAGTACTTC. Amino acid sequence: CASSVSKGTAYEQYF. The entire variable domain, with the rest obtained from reference TRBV19 and TRBJ2-7, is as follows: DGGITQSPKYLFRKEGQNVTLSCEQNLNHDAMYWYRQDPGQGLRLIYYSQIVNDFQKGDIAEGYSVSREKKESFPLTVTSAQKNPTAFYLCASSVSKGTAYEQYFGPGTRLTVT.

Only a few counts were recorded for this clone. The CDR3 DNA reads as TGTGCCACCGACGGGACAACTAACACCGGGGAGCTGTTTTTT. As protein: CATDGTTNTGELFF. This chain links TRBV28 with TRBJ2-2; D is possibly TRBD1 (6 bases). V gave up 10 bases and J gave up 2 bases, with 14 bases separating them. CDR1 is MDHEN and CDR2 is SYDVKM in the germline V gene. This CDR3 comprises 14 residues.

This clone was counted a few times. The chain combines TRBV5-5 with TRBJ1-1, with D maybe TRBD1 (5 bases). The germline V and J ends were trimmed by 4 bases and 2 bases, with 18 bases remaining between them. This CDR3 is 16 amino acids long. Germline V gene lookup returns CDR1 SGHKS and CDR2 YYEKEE (reference sequence). The CDR3 protein is CASSVTDPGLNTEAFF. In nucleotides, the CDR3 is TGTGCCAGCAGCGTAACCGACCCGGGACTCAACACTGAAGCTTTCTTT.

The DNA for the CDR3 is TGTGCCAGCGGACAGGGTGGCTATGGCTACACCTTC. This gives the protein CASGQGGYGYTF. The V and J genes are TRBV2 and TRBJ1-2; 8 nucleotides align to TRBD1. The J segment lost 4 bases and the V segment lost 8 bases, leaving 3 bases of the junction unmatched. CDR3 length: 12 residues. Germline lookup yields CDR1 SNHLY and CDR2 FYNNEI. Based on the CDR3 plus reference TRBV2 and TRBJ1-2, the full variable domain is EPEVTQTPSHQVTQMGQEVILRCVPISNHLYFYWYRQILGQKVEFLVSFYNNEISEKSEIFDDQFSVERPDGSNFTLKIRSTKLEDSAMYFCASGQGGYGYTFGSGTRLTVV.

The chain uses TRBV6-5 and TRBJ1-5; D is undetermined. The CDR3 sequence is 14 residues long. The germline V gene encodes CDR1 MNHEY and CDR2 SVGAGI. V lost 4 bases to trimming and J lost 2 bases, with 9 bases between them. The CDR3: CASSSVNGNQPQHF. The CDR3, as DNA: TGTGCCAGCAGTTCGGTCAACGGCAATCAGCCCCAGCATTTT.

V gene TRBV18 combines with J gene TRBJ1-4, with D possibly being TRBD1 (6 bases). The CDR3 is 17 residues long. Trimming left V 4 bases short and J 0 bases short, with 15 bases between. Germline V gene lookup returns CDR1 KGHSH and CDR2 LQKENI. For the CDR3, the DNA is TGTGCCAGCTCACTTCAAACAGGGCGGGCAACTAATGAAAAACTGTTTTTT. Amino acid sequence: CASSLQTGRATNEKLFF.

The chain is built from TRBV30 and TRBJ2-7; 12 nucleotides agree with TRBD1. Trimming removed 2 bases from V and 3 bases from J; junction bases left unmatched: 17. The CDR3 loop spans 19 amino acids. Germline values: CDR1 GTSNPN, CDR2 SVGIG (reference sequence). The CDR3 DNA is TGTGCCTGGAGTAAGTTTGGGACAGGGGGCACAGTAGGGGTCTACGAGCAGTACTTC. Residues: CAWSKFGTGGTVGVYEQYF.

The chain couples TRBV6-5 to TRBJ1-6, with 7 nucleotides matching TRBD1. Trimming at V came to 2 bases and at J to 10 bases, leaving 5 bases not matched to a gene. There are 14 residues in the CDR3. Germline-derived CDR1 and CDR2 are MNHEY and SVGAGI. The CDR3 is CASSYRTGDSPLHF. Here the CDR3 DNA reads TGTGCCAGCAGTTACCGAACAGGGGACTCACCCCTCCACTTT.

The chain has TRBV27 and TRBJ2-7; D might be TRBD2 (6 bases). The CDR3 loop spans 14 amino acids. Between the trimmed V and J ends, which lost 5 bases and 2 bases, there was a span of 13 bases. CDR1 is MNHEY and CDR2 is SMNVEV in the germline V gene (reference sequence). For the CDR3, the DNA is TGTGCCAGCAGTGGGACGGGAGTTACCTACGAGCAGTACTTC. Its protein is CASSGTGVTYEQYF.

This clone was seen only once. The V and J genes are TRBV28 and TRBJ1-6, with D perhaps matching TRBD1 (6 bases). The ends were cut back, 4 bases at V and 7 bases at J, with 8 bases in the middle. This CDR3 contains 13 residues. Germline V gene lookup returns CDR1 MDHEN and CDR2 SYDVKM. CDR3 in amino acids: CASSYRGNSPLHF. The DNA for the CDR3 is TGTGCCAGCAGTTATAGGGGGAATTCACCCCTCCACTTT.

V is TRBV28 and J is TRBJ1-1; 7 bases align to TRBD1. The CDR3 is made up of 14 amino acids. V was clipped by 3 bases and J by 6 bases; unmatched bases: 7. Germline V lookup: CDR1 MDHEN, CDR2 SYDVKM. The CDR3 sequence: CASSFPDRDPEAFF. The CDR3 DNA reads as TGTGCCAGCAGTTTCCCCGACAGGGACCCTGAAGCTTTCTTT.

J is TRBJ2-7 and V is TRBV6-5; D is possibly TRBD2 (6 bases). V was pared by 2 bases and J by 0 bases, with 8 bases between. CDR3 size: 14 residues. Germline V gene lookup returns CDR1 MNHEY and CDR2 SVGAGI. DNA of the CDR3: TGTGCCAGCAGTTACATCGGGAGCTCCTACGAGCAGTACTTC. Protein sequence: CASSYIGSSYEQYF.